Reported below is one T cell receptor beta chain. Per the authors' pipeline: Amplifying reference gene primers gave estimates of nucleated cell counts. The protocol was immunoSEQ multiplex PCR, while the TCRdb copy is restricted to in-frame clones and leaves out a portion. The V and J calls and the clone size are those of that table, but D and trimming were determined from the DNA. The repertoire holds around 700,000 clones, with 75% to 90% as singletons. Germline CDR1 ENHRY, CDR2 SYGVKD. V lost 1 base and J 8 bases, leaving 6 bases between the germline ends. This CDR3 has 12 amino acids. This record belongs to a study of blood T cell repertoires in COVID-19. Study summary: Italy, Spain and the United States were the sources of the convalescent and acute COVID-19 samples.

The specimen was peripheral blood. V usage is TRBV10-3 and J usage is TRBJ1-3; the D is unclear. The clonotype originates from a woman under 30 with acute or convalescent COVID-19. The CDR3 DNA reads as TGTGCCATCAGTGAGTTGGCTTACACCATATATTTT. It specifies CAISELAYTIYF.